A single sample is the source of the 2 T cell receptor beta chains below, sequenced in a study of blood T cell repertoires in COVID-19. The repertoire was sequenced with immunoSEQ multiplex PCR; TCRdb's copy has only in-frame clones and lacks some. The sample has 14,000 or so clones; about three quarters are singletons. Sequences were obtained from peripheral blood. Source of these receptors: a man between 70 and 80 years old with acute or convalescent COVID-19.

The chain couples TRBV7-2 to TRBJ2-4; a weak D match, TRBD2 (5 bases). The ends were cut back, 1 base at V and 0 bases at J, with 10 bases in the middle. The CDR3 extends over 16 amino acids. Per germline, CDR1 SGHTA and CDR2 FQGNSA. CDR3 coding DNA: TGTGCCAGCAGCTTAGGGCTAGCCCAAGCCAAAAACATTCAGTACTTC. Its protein product is CASSLGLAQAKNIQYF.

This chain joins TRBV6-2 or TRBV6-3 and TRBJ1-1; 7 nucleotides agree with TRBD1. The CDR3 sequence is 16 residues long. From germline, CDR1 is MNHEY and CDR2 SVGEGT. Trimming cost V 4 bases and J 5 bases; bases outside gene matches: 13. CDR3 region: CASSFTLGGFQTEAFF. CDR3 DNA: TGTGCCAGCAGTTTTACCCTAGGGGGCTTTCAGACTGAAGCTTTCTTT.